This TCR beta chain was identified during a study of radiotherapy plus CTLA-4 blockade in lung cancer. Overall study context: 15% to 20% of patients responded objectively, and roughly 30% achieved disease control. Broader study findings: Strongest reported response predictors: early blood clone changes and post-radiation interferon-beta. Blood saw expansion of tumor-derived TCR clones after radiotherapy plus ipilimumab.

The germline V gene encodes CDR1 MDHEN and CDR2 SYDVKM. The V segment lost 6 bases and the J segment 0 bases; nucleotides outside the gene matches: 1. This CDR3 region has 15 residues. Profiled with immunoSEQ multiplex PCR; TCRdb holds only in-frame clones, not every one. Seen here are around 120,000 clones, approximately 80% observed once, and the top ten hold roughly 5.2%. This clone occurred once. What it binds is unknown. Chemo-refractory metastatic non-small-cell lung cancer patients were treated with focal radiation plus CTLA-4 blockade with ipilimumab. The TCR comes from a human donor with non-small cell lung cancer who had a partial response to radiotherapy plus ipilimumab. This chain connects TRBV28 to TRBJ1-6, with TRBD1 identical over 8 bases. Material: peripheral blood, obtained from a patient treated with radiotherapy plus ipilimumab. DNA for the CDR3: TGTGCCAGCAGGGACAGGGTCTCCTATAATTCACCCCTCCACTTT. It translates to CASRDRVSYNSPLHF.